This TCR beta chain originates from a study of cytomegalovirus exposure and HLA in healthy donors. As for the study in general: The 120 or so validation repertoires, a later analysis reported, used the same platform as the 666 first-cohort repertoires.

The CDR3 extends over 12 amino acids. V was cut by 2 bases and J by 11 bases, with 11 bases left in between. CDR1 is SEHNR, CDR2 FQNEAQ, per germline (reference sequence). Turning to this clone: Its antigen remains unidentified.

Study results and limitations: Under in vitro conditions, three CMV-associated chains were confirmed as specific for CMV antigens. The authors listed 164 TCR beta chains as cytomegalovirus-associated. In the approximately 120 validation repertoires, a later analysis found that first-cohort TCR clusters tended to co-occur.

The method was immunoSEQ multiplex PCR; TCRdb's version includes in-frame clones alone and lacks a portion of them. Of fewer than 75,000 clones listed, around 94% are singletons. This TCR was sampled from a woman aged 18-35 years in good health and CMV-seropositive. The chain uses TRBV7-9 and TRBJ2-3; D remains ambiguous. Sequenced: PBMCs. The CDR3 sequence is CASSLSQPLQYF. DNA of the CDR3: TGTGCCAGCAGCTTATCACAACCCCTGCAGTATTTT. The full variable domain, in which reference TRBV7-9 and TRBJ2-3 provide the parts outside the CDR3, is DTGVSQNPRHKITKRGQNVTFRCDPISEHNRLYWYRQTLGQGPEFLTYFQNEAQLEKSRLLSDRFSAERPKGSFSTLEIQRTEQGDSAMYLCASSLSQPLQYFGPGTRLTVL.